Below are 18 T cell receptor beta chains sequenced from a single sample in a study of T cell repertoires in cytomegalovirus infection. The antigens these receptors bind are not known. TCRdb re-derived calls from the reads in MiXCR, one entry per CDR3 protein. This table has just under 500,000 distinct CDR3 sequences, more than 30% appearing once. The sequencing here drew on cultured PBMCs, taken from culture after CMV antigen stimulation. These receptors were obtained from a human donor in good health (CMV status not recorded). Some clones in this sample may be carry-over from other donors' samples.

The rearrangement joins TRBV30 to TRBJ1-1; tentative D call: TRBD1 (6 bases). This CDR3 is built from 12 residues. Between the trimmed V and J ends, which lost 4 bases and 7 bases, there was a span of 13 bases. CDR1 is GTSNPN, CDR2 SVGIG, per germline (reference sequence). The CDR3 DNA reads as TGTGCCTGGATGCAGGGAGGGGGTGAAGCTTTCTTT. This translates into CAWMQGGGEAFF.

V gene TRBV6-6 combines with J gene TRBJ2-7; the match to TRBD2 covers 12 bases. This CDR3 is built from 13 residues. The V gene end was trimmed by 6 bases and the J gene end by 3 bases; junction bases not matched to a gene: 0. Germline V lookup: CDR1 MNHNY, CDR2 SVGAGI (reference sequence). The CDR3: CASRLAGGYEQYV. Here the CDR3 DNA reads TGTGCCAGCAGACTAGCGGGGGGCTACGAGCAGTACGTC.

This clonotype was seen at least ten times. The chain carries TRBV7-2 and TRBJ1-1, with a tentative D call TRBD1 (5 bases). Trimming took off 2 bases at V and 5 bases at J, with 18 bases between the two ends. The CDR3 has 16 residues. Germline loops: CDR1 SGHTA, CDR2 FQGNSA. Here the CDR3 reads CASSLWVGGIGTEAFF. CDR3 DNA: TGTGCCAGCAGCTTATGGGTGGGGGGAATCGGAACTGAAGCTTTCTTT.

For the CDR3, the DNA is TGTGCCAGCAGCCCCGAAGGAGGGGTCTCTGGAAACACCATATATTTT. Amino acids: CASSPEGGVSGNTIYF. The V and J genes are TRBV11-2 and TRBJ1-3, with D perhaps TRBD1 (5 bases). Germline V gene data show CDR1 as SGHAT and CDR2 as FQNNGV. The CDR3 runs to 16 residues. Trimming shortened V by 5 bases and J by 0 bases, and 14 bases separated the two germline ends.

This chain uses TRBV12-3 or TRBV12-4 with TRBJ2-7; TRBD1 matches at 10 bases. The ends lost 6 bases at V and 7 bases at J; junction bases unmatched: 12. The CDR3 sequence is 15 residues long. The CDR3 nucleotides read TGTGCCAGCAGCACAGAGGACAGGGGGGACTGGGAGCAGTACGTC. Translated, it gives CASSTEDRGDWEQYV.

Concerning this clonotype itself: The junction differs from germline at one of its ends, possibly a read error. V usage is TRBV3-1 and J usage is TRBJ1-3; a possible D gene is TRBD1 (5 bases). Germline V gene lookup returns CDR1 LGHDT and CDR2 YNNKEL (reference sequence). The CDR3 sequence is 15 residues long. The CDR3 coding sequence is TGTGCCAGCAGACAAGGGACCTCCTCTGGAAACACCATATATTTT. Its translation is CASRQGTSSGNTIYF.

V usage is TRBV27 and J usage is TRBJ2-1; 9 nucleotides match TRBD1. Trimming took 5 bases from V and 5 from J; bases not matched to a gene: 4. The CDR3 covers 14 residues. Germline lookup yields CDR1 MNHEY and CDR2 SMNVEV (reference sequence). Here the CDR3 reads CASSRQGGNNEQFF. The CDR3 nucleotides are TGTGCCAGCAGTCGACAGGGGGGGAACAATGAGCAGTTCTTC.

The chain joins TRBV12-3 or TRBV12-4 to TRBJ2-1, with D tentatively TRBD2 (5 bases). The V end was cut by 5 bases, the J end by 5 bases, with 19 bases between. This CDR3 has 16 amino acids. CDR3 coding DNA: TGTGCCAGCAGTCCCACCCCGGGAAGCGGCGACAATGAGCAGTTCTTC. Translation: CASSPTPGSGDNEQFF.

This clonotype was detected only a few times. V is TRBV11-3 and J is TRBJ2-1; D is unresolved. The CDR3 runs 12 residues. Trimming took off 3 bases at V and 11 bases at J, with 11 bases between the two ends. Germline values: CDR1 SGHNT, CDR2 YENEEA. The CDR3 here is CASSFPRGKQFF. As DNA, the CDR3 is TGTGCCAGCAGCTTTCCTCGCGGCAAGCAGTTCTTC. The complete variable domain, with remaining parts taken from reference TRBV11-3 and TRBJ2-1, reads EAGVVQSPRYKIIEKKQPVAFWCNPISGHNTLYWYLQNLGQGPELLIRYENEEAVDDSQLPKDRFSAERLKGVDSTLKIQPAELGDSAVYLCASSFPRGKQFFGPGTRLTVL.

This clonotype was observed a handful of times. The gene calls are TRBV10-3 and TRBJ2-1; the D gene is possibly TRBD2 (6 bases). This CDR3 region has 16 residues. From germline, CDR1 is ENHRY and CDR2 SYGVKD. V was shortened by 4 bases and J by 1 base, with 14 bases between the two germline ends. The CDR3 reads CAISAIRGRSYNEQFF. The CDR3 DNA follows: TGTGCCATCAGTGCCATCCGGGGGAGGTCCTACAATGAGCAGTTCTTC.

V is TRBV20-1 and J is TRBJ2-1, with TRBD2 matching 8 bases. V lost 1 base to trimming and J lost 0 bases; unmatched junction nucleotides: 8. This CDR3 contains 17 residues. Germline lookup yields CDR1 DFQATT and CDR2 SNEGSKA (reference sequence). The DNA of the CDR3 is TGCAGTGCTAGAGTGTTAAGCGGGAGAGGCTCCTACAATGAGCAGTTCTTC. It specifies CSARVLSGRGSYNEQFF.

The chain employs TRBV7-4 and TRBJ2-1, with D perhaps TRBD1 (5 bases). The CDR3 is 16 residues long. V was clipped by 6 bases and J by 0 bases, with 15 bases between them. Germline V gives CDR1 SGHVT, CDR2 SQSDAQ. For the CDR3, the DNA is TGTGCCAGCAGTACCACGAGACAGAGCTCCTACAATGAGCAGTTCTTC. It codes for CASSTTRQSSYNEQFF.

Only one count was recorded for this clonotype. The chain combines TRBV7-6 with TRBJ1-5; D not resolved. V lost 4 bases to trimming and J lost 9 bases, with 7 bases between them. CDR1 and CDR2 from the germline V gene are SGHVS and FNYEAQ. The CDR3 has 11 residues. Here the CDR3 DNA reads TGTGCCAGCAGCTCCGACGGGCCCCAGCATTTT. The encoded protein is CASSSDGPQHF.

The chain has TRBV7-2 and TRBJ2-5; a possible D gene is TRBD1 (5 bases). CDR1 SGHTA and CDR2 FQGNSA come from the germline V gene. V lost 4 bases, J lost 4 bases, and 16 bases lay in between. The CDR3 spans 15 residues. The chain's CDR3 is CASSSFGHELETQYF. DNA for the CDR3: TGTGCCAGCAGCTCCTTTGGACACGAACTAGAGACCCAGTACTTC.

The CDR3 loop reads CASSLILNTEAFF. As DNA, the CDR3 is TGTGCCAGCAGTTTAATCCTGAACACTGAAGCTTTCTTT. The chain recombines TRBV12-3 or TRBV12-4 with TRBJ1-1; unclear D gene. V lost 2 bases to trimming and J lost 0 bases, with 4 bases between them. CDR3 size: 13 residues.

This clonotype occurred a few times. The chain joins TRBV7-2 to TRBJ2-1; D possibly uses TRBD1 or TRBD2 (6 bases each). In germline, CDR1 is SGHTA, CDR2 FQGNSA. Trimming cost V 3 bases and J 7 bases, with 16 bases left between them. The CDR3 length is 15 residues. Here the CDR3 reads CASSLEGGFGNEQFF. The CDR3 region has the DNA TGTGCCAGCAGCTTGGAGGGGGGCTTTGGGAATGAGCAGTTCTTC. Full variable domain (remainder filled in from reference TRBV7-2 and TRBJ2-1): GAGVSQSPSNKVTEKGKDVELRCDPISGHTALYWYRQSLGQGLEFLIYFQGNSAPDKSGLPSDRFSAERTGGSVSTLTIQRTQQEDSAVYLCASSLEGGFGNEQFFGPGTRLTVL.

In its sample, this clonotype was seen many times. This chain joins TRBV7-8 and TRBJ2-5; 10 bases line up with TRBD2. Trimming removed 4 bases from V and 0 bases from J; junction bases left unmatched: 8. Germline lookup yields CDR1 SGHVS and CDR2 FQNEAQ. This CDR3 region has 17 residues. CDR3 coding DNA: TGTGCCAGCAGCTCCATTCCAACTAGCGGGAACCAAGAGACCCAGTACTTC. It codes for CASSSIPTSGNQETQYF.

J is TRBJ1-5 and V is TRBV12-5; D remains ambiguous. Germline CDR1 reads LGHNT; CDR2 reads FRNRAP. The CDR3 consists of 15 residues. The V gene lost 7 bases and the J gene lost 5 bases, with 18 bases spanning the gap. The CDR3 bases are TGTGCTAGTGCTCCGAGCGGGTCCATCGATCAGCCCCAGCATTTT. Its protein is CASAPSGSIDQPQHF.